These 8 T cell receptor beta chains were sequenced from one sample in a study of CD8 T cells in ankylosing spondylitis. Study-level findings and limits: Typical of ankylosing spondylitis blood, it appeared, was a TCR beta motif of under 10 highly homologous variants.

Each CDR3 protein gets one entry after TCRdb re-called the 5' RACE reads with MiXCR. Of more than 500,000 distinct CDR3 sequences in the sample, under 5.5% were seen once. For these receptors, no antigen is known. What was sequenced was blood, either unsorted or a sorted T cell fraction (not recorded which). These receptors all stem from a male donor with ankylosing spondylitis.

There are many counts of this clonotype. The chain has TRBV9 and TRBJ2-5; either TRBD1 or TRBD2 may supply D (6 bases each). Between the trimmed V and J ends, which lost 4 bases and 4 bases, there was a span of 14 bases. There are 14 residues in the CDR3. Germline V gene lookup returns CDR1 SGDLS and CDR2 YYNGEE. The CDR3 region has the DNA TGTGCCAGCAGCACTCCTGGGGGGCGAGAGACCCAGTACTTC. Translated, it gives CASSTPGGRETQYF.

This clonotype was picked up many times. The J gene is TRBJ2-1, the V gene TRBV5-1; 10 bases fit TRBD2. The V gene's germline CDR1 is SGHRS and CDR2 YFSETQ. This CDR3 has 13 amino acids. The junction had 2 bases not matched to a gene; V was cut back by 4 bases and J by 7 bases. The CDR3 nucleotides are TGCGCCAGCAGCGCTAGCGGGAGAAATGAGCAGTTCTTC. This codes for CASSASGRNEQFF.

This clonotype was observed many times. This chain uses TRBV20-1 with TRBJ2-5; tentative D call: TRBD2 (6 bases). V lost 3 bases, J lost 3 bases, and 14 bases lay in between. Germline V lookup: CDR1 DFQATT, CDR2 SNEGSKA (reference sequence). CDR3 size: 14 residues. Here the CDR3 reads CSARGGAKKETQYF. The CDR3 DNA sequence: TGCAGTGCTAGGGGAGGCGCAAAGAAAGAGACCCAGTACTTC.

This clonotype was seen at least ten times. J is TRBJ1-2 and V is TRBV28, with 8 bases identical to TRBD1. CDR1 is MDHEN and CDR2 is SYDVKM in the germline V gene. There are 13 residues in the CDR3. V was clipped by 4 bases and J by 6 bases; unmatched bases: 4. The CDR3 region is CASSSGQEDGYTF. The DNA of the CDR3 is TGTGCCAGCAGTTCGGGACAGGAAGATGGCTACACCTTC.

About this clonotype itself: A much larger clone lies one base from this, so it may be a read error. The rearrangement uses TRBV9 and TRBJ2-3; TRBD2 is a possible D gene (6 bases). CDR1 is SGDLS, CDR2 YYNGEE, per germline. V gave up 5 bases and J gave up 5 bases, with 15 bases separating them. The CDR3 is 14 residues long. CDR3 bases: TGTGCCAGCAGAGTCCTGGCGGGGCGAGATACGCAGTATTTT. Protein product: CASRVLAGRDTQYF.

This clonotype was detected ten times or more. The chain joins TRBV5-1 to TRBJ2-1; TRBD2 agrees at 10 bases. CDR1 and CDR2 (germline): SGHRS, YFSETQ. CDR3 length equals 17 residues. J lost 5 bases, V lost 0 bases, and 8 bases had no gene match. CDR3 amino acids: CASSLDISGRGNNEQFF. Here the CDR3 DNA reads TGCGCCAGCAGCTTGGATATAAGCGGGAGGGGAAACAATGAGCAGTTCTTC. Combining the CDR3 with reference TRBV5-1 and TRBJ2-1 gives the whole variable domain KAGVTQTPRYLIKTRGQQVTLSCSPISGHRSVSWYQQTPGQGLQFLFEYFSETQRNKGNFPGRFSGRQFSNSRSEMNVSTLELGDSALYLCASSLDISGRGNNEQFFGPGTRLTVL.

This clonotype was counted at least ten times. The chain couples TRBV20-1 to TRBJ2-7; D possibly matches TRBD1 or TRBD2 (5 bases each). V was clipped by 5 bases and J by 4 bases, with 12 bases between them. Germline CDR1 and CDR2: DFQATT and SNEGSKA (reference sequence). The CDR3 consists of 12 residues. CDR3 bases: TGCAGTGCTCAGAGGGACGTTTACGAGCAGTACTTC. Protein product: CSAQRDVYEQYF.

This clonotype was counted ten times or more. The genes are TRBV9 and TRBJ1-2, with TRBD1 matching over 7 bases. This CDR3 region has 14 residues. V was clipped by 3 bases and J by 2 bases; unmatched bases: 4. The germline V gene has CDR1 SGDLS and CDR2 YYNGEE. CDR3: CASSGGQANYGYTF. Here the CDR3 DNA reads TGTGCCAGCAGCGGCGGACAGGCGAACTATGGCTACACCTTC.